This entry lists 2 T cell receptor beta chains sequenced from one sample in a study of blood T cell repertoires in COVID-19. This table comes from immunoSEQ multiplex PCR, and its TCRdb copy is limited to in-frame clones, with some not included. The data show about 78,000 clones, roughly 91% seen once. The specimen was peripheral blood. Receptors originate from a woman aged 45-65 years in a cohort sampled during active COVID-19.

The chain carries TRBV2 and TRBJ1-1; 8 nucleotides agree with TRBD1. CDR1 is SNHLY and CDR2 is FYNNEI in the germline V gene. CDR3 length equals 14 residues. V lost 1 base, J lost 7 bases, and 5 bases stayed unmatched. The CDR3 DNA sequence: TGTGCCAGCAGTGAAGAAGGACAGGGATATGAAGCTTTCTTT. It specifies CASSEEGQGYEAFF.

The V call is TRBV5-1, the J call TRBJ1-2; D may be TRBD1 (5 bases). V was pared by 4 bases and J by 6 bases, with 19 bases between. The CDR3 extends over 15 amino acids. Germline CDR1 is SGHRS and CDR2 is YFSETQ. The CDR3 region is CASSPREGDLNGYTF. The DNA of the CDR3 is TGCGCCAGCAGCCCGAGAGAAGGGGATCTGAATGGCTACACCTTC.